The 2 T cell receptor beta chains reported below all come from one sample, sequenced in a study of T cells in Graves' hyperthyroidism and ophthalmopathy (dated by TCRdb to 2018 to 2020). Libraries were constructed by multiplex PCR. The run used an Illumina HiSeq 2000. Amplification of TCR beta CDR3 regions was carried out from RNA transcripts. A first-round RT-PCR of the TCR CDR3 used the HTBI primer set with the Qiagen OneStep RT-PCR kit. TCRdb reprocessed the public reads (quality trimming at Q25 with fastp, clone calling with MiXCR) and kept in-frame beta chains. Under each unique CDR3 protein, matching rows form one entry showing the most common genes and DNA. This sample comprises roughly 500,000 distinct CDR3 sequences, about 43% of them detected only once. Clones ranked in the top ten supply roughly 19% of the sample. The sequenced material came from peripheral blood or thyroid tissue (not recorded which). These receptors originate from an adult woman with Graves' disease, either hyperthyroidism or ophthalmopathy (not recorded which).

This clonotype was counted only a few times. The chain's CDR3 is CASSEQGQGNTEAFF. The CDR3 bases are TGTGCCAGCAGTGAACAGGGGCAGGGAAACACTGAAGCTTTCTTT. This sequence joins TRBV12-3 or TRBV12-4 and TRBJ1-1; 7 bases are a match to TRBD1. The CDR3 consists of 15 residues. V trimming: 5 bases; J trimming: 2 bases; junction bases outside the gene matches: 8.

The chain is built from TRBV6-6 and TRBJ2-5; D possibly corresponds to TRBD2 (6 bases). The CDR3 sequence is 13 residues long. With 6 bases removed from V and 6 bases from J, the gap between germline ends came to 14 bases. In germline, CDR1 is MNHNY, CDR2 SVGAGI (reference sequence). CDR3 sequence: CASSQAGAQTQYF. CDR3 DNA: TGTGCCAGCAGCCAAGCGGGTGCTCAGACCCAGTACTTC.